One sample yielded the 24 T cell receptor beta chains listed below, sequenced in a study of T cell responses to AZD1222 COVID-19 vaccine. Sequencing used immunoSEQ multiplex PCR; TCRdb keeps in-frame clones, though not all of them. The sample lists tens of thousands of clones, 86% seen once, with about 7% in the top ten. Here the sequenced sample was peripheral blood, taken 28 days after the second AZD1222 dose. These receptors originate from an adult who received the AZD1222 COVID-19 vaccine.

V usage is TRBV7-2 and J usage is TRBJ2-3; no definite D call. In germline, CDR1 is SGHTA, CDR2 FQGNSA. Trimming pared 5 bases from V and 2 bases from J, leaving 5 bases between. The CDR3 loop spans 12 amino acids. The CDR3 spells CASSGFTDTQYF. The CDR3 coding sequence is TGTGCCAGCAGCGGATTCACAGATACGCAGTATTTT. The full variable domain, with the rest looked up from reference TRBV7-2 and TRBJ2-3, is GAGVSQSPSNKVTEKGKDVELRCDPISGHTALYWYRQSLGQGLEFLIYFQGNSAPDKSGLPSDRFSAERTGGSVSTLTIQRTQQEDSAVYLCASSGFTDTQYFGPGTRLTVL.

The rearrangement joins TRBV7-2 to TRBJ1-5; unclear D gene. The CDR3 totals 14 residues. Trimming shortened V by 7 bases and J by 4 bases, and 14 bases separated the two germline ends. Looked up from germline, CDR1 is SGHTA and CDR2 is FQGNSA. Here the CDR3 reads CASTLWSGNQPQHF. The CDR3 DNA follows: TGTGCCAGCACCCTCTGGTCGGGTAATCAGCCCCAGCATTTT. The complete variable domain, with remaining parts taken from reference TRBV7-2 and TRBJ1-5, reads GAGVSQSPSNKVTEKGKDVELRCDPISGHTALYWYRQSLGQGLEFLIYFQGNSAPDKSGLPSDRFSAERTGGSVSTLTIQRTQQEDSAVYLCASTLWSGNQPQHFGDGTRLSIL.

The genes are TRBV2 and TRBJ2-2; TRBD1 matches at 8 bases. CDR1 SNHLY and CDR2 FYNNEI come from the germline V gene. The CDR3 consists of 17 residues. Germline trimming cut 7 bases from V and 4 bases from J; bases unmatched to any gene: 14. Here the CDR3 reads CASTLGQGSLSTGELFF. CDR3 in DNA: TGTGCCAGCACCCTAGGACAGGGATCGCTCAGCACCGGGGAGCTGTTTTTT.

The sample holds one count of this clone. The CDR3 sequence is CASSAEASNQPQHF. The DNA for the CDR3 is TGTGCCAGCAGCGCCGAGGCTAGCAATCAGCCCCAGCATTTT. The chain joins TRBV9 to TRBJ1-5, with D unresolved. Trimming left V 3 bases short and J 0 bases short, with 7 bases between. CDR3 length: 14 amino acids. CDR1 and CDR2 from the germline V gene are SGDLS and YYNGEE.

The chain recombines TRBV7-3 with TRBJ2-2, with 10 positions matching TRBD2. The ends lost 1 base at V and 5 bases at J; junction bases unmatched: 7. CDR1 and CDR2 from the germline V gene are SGHTA and FQGTGA. This CDR3 comprises 17 residues. The CDR3 DNA is TGTGCCAGCAGCTTAAGGGGCCTAGCGGGAGTGACCGGGGAGCTGTTTTTT. Residues: CASSLRGLAGVTGELFF.

The V and J genes are TRBV29-1 and TRBJ2-2; D perhaps matches TRBD2 (6 bases). CDR1 and CDR2 from the germline V gene are SQVTM and ANQGSEA. The CDR3 sequence is 14 residues long. Trimming removed 4 bases from V and 1 base from J, with 10 bases in between. The CDR3, as DNA: TGCAGCGTTGGGGACTTCCGGAACACCGGGGAGCTGTTTTTT. Encoded protein: CSVGDFRNTGELFF.

The chain employs TRBV28 and TRBJ2-1, with TRBD2 matching over 7 bases. Germline assignment: CDR1 MDHEN and CDR2 SYDVKM. V dropped 5 bases and J dropped 5; count of bases not matched to a gene: 12. This CDR3 region has 16 residues. DNA of the CDR3: TGTGCCAGCAGTCCCAAGCGGGGACCCCCCCACAATGAGCAGTTCTTC. This codes for CASSPKRGPPHNEQFF.

This chain connects TRBV7-2 to TRBJ1-3; 11 bases are a match to TRBD1. The CDR3 runs to 16 residues. Germline values: CDR1 SGHTA, CDR2 FQGNSA. The V segment lost 5 bases and the J segment 4 bases; nucleotides outside the gene matches: 7. This chain's CDR3 is CASSRGQGAGGNTIYF. CDR3 DNA: TGTGCCAGCAGCAGAGGACAGGGGGCGGGGGGAAACACCATATATTTT.

The chain uses TRBV11-3 and TRBJ2-7, with 8 positions matching TRBD1. Germline values: CDR1 SGHNT, CDR2 YENEEA. The J segment lost 3 bases and the V segment lost 4 bases, leaving 8 bases of the junction unmatched. The CDR3 contains 15 residues. CDR3: CASSSLGTGVYEQYF. The CDR3 DNA sequence: TGTGCCAGCAGCTCGCTTGGGACAGGAGTCTACGAGCAGTACTTC.

This clone was seen more than once but under ten times. The rearrangement links TRBV14 to TRBJ2-1, with a possible D match to TRBD1 (5 bases). The CDR3 consists of 15 residues. V was trimmed by 4 bases and J by 10 bases, leaving 20 bases between them. Germline CDR1 reads SGHDN; CDR2 reads FVKESK. CDR3 protein: CASSPPGHLNHEQFF. The CDR3 bases are TGTGCCAGCAGCCCCCCCGGACACCTTAATCACGAGCAGTTCTTC.

The rearrangement uses TRBV25-1 and TRBJ1-3; 7 nucleotides align to TRBD1. This CDR3 contains 16 residues. Trimming at V came to 8 bases and at J to 0 bases, leaving 10 bases not matched to a gene. CDR1 MGHDK and CDR2 SYGVNS come from the germline V gene. CDR3 in amino acids: CASSTGQYFSGNTIYF. The CDR3 DNA reads TGTGCCAGCTCGACGGGACAGTACTTCTCTGGAAACACCATATATTTT.

The genes are TRBV11-3 and TRBJ2-1, with TRBD2 identical over 9 bases. This CDR3 has 15 amino acids. CDR1 SGHNT and CDR2 YENEEA come from the germline V gene. V was pared by 4 bases and J by 4 bases, with 5 bases of the junction left unmatched. The CDR3 nucleotides are TGTGCCAGCAGCTACGGGACTAGCCCTTACAATGAGCAGTTCTTC. This translates into CASSYGTSPYNEQFF.

The J gene is TRBJ1-1, the V gene TRBV21-1; the table's D gene call, TRBD1, was not cross checked with the DNA. TRBV21-1 corresponds to a pseudogene. The CDR3 loop spans 16 amino acids. CDR3 nucleotide sequence: TGTGCCAGCAGCAAAAATGACAGGGGGCAAAACACTGAAGCTTTCTTT. It encodes CASSKNDRGQNTEAFF.

The rearrangement uses TRBV28 and TRBJ1-6; tentatively, D is TRBD1 (5 bases). CDR1 and CDR2 (germline): MDHEN, SYDVKM. Trimming removed 5 bases from V and 11 bases from J, with 22 bases in between. The CDR3 runs to 16 residues. In DNA form, the CDR3 reads TGTGCCAGCAGTCCCACATACGGTTGGACAAACCCACCCCTCCACTTT. Its protein is CASSPTYGWTNPPLHF. Variable domain in full (rest from reference TRBV28 and TRBJ1-6): DVKVTQSSRYLVKRTGEKVFLECVQDMDHENMFWYRQDPGLGLRLIYFSYDVKMKEKGDIPEGYSVSREKKERFSLILESASTNQTSMYLCASSPTYGWTNPPLHFGNGTRLTVT.

The genes are TRBV7-2 and TRBJ2-7, with D unresolved. Trimming shortened V by 4 bases and J by 3 bases, and 10 bases separated the two germline ends. CDR1 is SGHTA and CDR2 is FQGNSA in the germline V gene. The CDR3 runs to 13 residues. The CDR3: CASSYDTYYEQYF. The CDR3 DNA reads as TGTGCCAGCAGCTACGACACTTACTACGAGCAGTACTTC.

The chain carries TRBV6-5 and TRBJ1-2; 10 bases agree with TRBD1. The germline gives CDR1 MNHEY, CDR2 SVGAGI. J was trimmed by 4 bases and V by 7 bases; bases with no gene match: 6. The CDR3 loop spans 14 amino acids. CDR3 amino acids: CASTLTGGTYGYTF. CDR3 sequence (DNA): TGTGCCAGCACCCTGACAGGGGGCACCTATGGCTACACCTTC.

This CDR3 reads CASSSGLNTEAFF. In nucleotides, the CDR3 is TGTGCCAGCAGTTCCGGCCTGAACACTGAAGCTTTCTTT. The chain has TRBV6-5 and TRBJ1-1, with no clear D. V shed 4 bases and J shed 0 bases, with 6 bases lying between them. The V gene's germline CDR1 is MNHEY and CDR2 SVGAGI. The CDR3 is 13 residues long.

This clone appeared a few times. The chain couples TRBV6-5 to TRBJ1-5; a possible D gene is TRBD1 (5 bases). The V gene's germline CDR1 is MNHEY and CDR2 SVGAGI. This CDR3 spans 14 amino acids. The ends were cut back, 6 bases at V and 5 bases at J, with 14 bases in the middle. Here the CDR3 reads CASSWGNADQPQHF. The CDR3 DNA is TGTGCCAGCAGCTGGGGGAACGCGGATCAGCCCCAGCATTTT.

V is TRBV4-1 and J is TRBJ1-6; TRBD1 agrees at 9 bases. Germline values: CDR1 MGHRA, CDR2 YSYEKL. There are 15 residues in the CDR3. The ends lost 4 bases at V and 13 bases at J; junction bases unmatched: 11. The CDR3 here is CASSRVGQGLSPLHF. CDR3 DNA: TGCGCCAGCAGCCGGGTCGGACAGGGGTTGTCGCCCCTCCACTTT.

The chain has TRBV5-4 and TRBJ2-5; the D gene is possibly TRBD1 (5 bases). Trimming shortened V by 1 base and J by 1 base, and 8 bases separated the two germline ends. The CDR3 is 14 amino acids. From germline, CDR1 is SGHNT and CDR2 YYREEE (reference sequence). The CDR3 loop is CASSLYRRQETQYF. The CDR3 nucleotides read TGTGCCAGCAGCTTGTACAGGCGCCAAGAGACCCAGTACTTC.

This chain links TRBV12-3 or TRBV12-4 with TRBJ2-1, with a weak D call TRBD2 (6 bases). V was trimmed by 7 bases and J by 9 bases, leaving 16 bases between them. The CDR3 sequence is 13 residues long. CDR3 sequence reads: CASTSVGRSEQFF. CDR3 in DNA: TGTGCCAGCACCTCCGTGGGGAGGAGTGAGCAGTTCTTC.

This clone was seen only once. This chain links TRBV28 with TRBJ1-2; tentatively, D is TRBD1 (6 bases). This CDR3 has 16 residues. V lost 1 base and J lost 4, with 16 bases in between. Looked up from germline, CDR1 is MDHEN and CDR2 is SYDVKM. CDR3 nucleotides: TGTGCCAGCAGTTTATTGGGGGGCGCCGGTGGCTATGGCTACACCTTC. This codes for CASSLLGGAGGYGYTF.

The genes are TRBV7-2 and TRBJ2-7; 8 positions match TRBD2. The V gene end was trimmed by 5 bases and the J gene end by 2 bases; junction bases not matched to a gene: 8. The CDR3 has 15 residues. Looked up from germline, CDR1 is SGHTA and CDR2 is FQGNSA. CDR3 sequence (DNA): TGTGCCAGCAGCGCCCCAGCGGGAGTCCCCTACGAGCAGTACTTC. This codes for CASSAPAGVPYEQYF.

The chain employs TRBV30 and TRBJ2-1, with D perhaps matching TRBD2 (5 bases). From germline, CDR1 is GTSNPN and CDR2 SVGIG (reference sequence). The CDR3 consists of 11 residues. V shed 3 bases and J shed 10 bases, with 10 bases lying between them. This chain's CDR3 is CAWSAASEQFF. DNA for the CDR3: TGTGCCTGGAGCGCCGCTAGCGAGCAGTTCTTC.